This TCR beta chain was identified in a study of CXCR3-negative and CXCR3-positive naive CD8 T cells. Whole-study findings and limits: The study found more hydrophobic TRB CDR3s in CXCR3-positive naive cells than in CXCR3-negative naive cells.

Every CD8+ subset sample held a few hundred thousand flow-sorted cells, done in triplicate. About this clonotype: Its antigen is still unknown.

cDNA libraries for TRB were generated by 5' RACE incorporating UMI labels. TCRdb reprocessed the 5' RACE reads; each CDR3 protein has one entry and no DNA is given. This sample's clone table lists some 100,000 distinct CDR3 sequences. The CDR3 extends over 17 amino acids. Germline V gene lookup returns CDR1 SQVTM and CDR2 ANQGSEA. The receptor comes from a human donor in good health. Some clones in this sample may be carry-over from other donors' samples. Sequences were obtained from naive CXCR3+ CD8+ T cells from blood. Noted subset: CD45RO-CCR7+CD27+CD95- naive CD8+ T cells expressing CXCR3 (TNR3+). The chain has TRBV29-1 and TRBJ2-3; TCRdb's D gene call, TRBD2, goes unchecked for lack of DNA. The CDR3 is CSAFLAGGRSETDTQYF.